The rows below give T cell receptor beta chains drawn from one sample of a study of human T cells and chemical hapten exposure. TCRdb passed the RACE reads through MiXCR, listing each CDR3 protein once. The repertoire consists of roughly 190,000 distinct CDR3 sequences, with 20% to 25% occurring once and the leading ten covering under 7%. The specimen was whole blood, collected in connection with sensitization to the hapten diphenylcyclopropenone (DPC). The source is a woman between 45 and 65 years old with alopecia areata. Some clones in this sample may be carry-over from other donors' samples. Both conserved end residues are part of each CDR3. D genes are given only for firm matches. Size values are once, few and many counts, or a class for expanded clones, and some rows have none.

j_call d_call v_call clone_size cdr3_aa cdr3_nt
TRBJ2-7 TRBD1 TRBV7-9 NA CASSPWDSFSYEQYF TGTGCCAGCAGCCCATGGGACAGTTTCTCCTACGAGCAGTACTTC
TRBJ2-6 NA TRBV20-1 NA CSAGGGAGANVLTF TGCAGTGCTGGGGGGGGCGCTGGGGCCAACGTCCTGACTTTC
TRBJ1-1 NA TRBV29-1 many CSVVIRGLNTEAFF TGCAGCGTTGTGATTAGAGGTCTGAACACTGAAGCTTTCTTT
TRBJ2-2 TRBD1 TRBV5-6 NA CASSLFTGTANTGELFF TGTGCCAGCAGCTTGTTCACCGGGACAGCGAACACCGGGGAGCTGTTTTTT
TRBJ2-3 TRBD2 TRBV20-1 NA CSGGRGDTQYF TGCAGTGGTGGGAGGGGCGATACGCAGTATTTT
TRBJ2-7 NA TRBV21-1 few CASSPRLERASYEQYF TGTGCCAGCAGCCCACGACTAGAGCGGGCCTCCTACGAGCAGTACTTC
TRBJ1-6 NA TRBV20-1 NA CSGRYRLAGSPLHF TGCAGTGGGCGGTATAGACTGGCTGGCTCACCCCTCCACTTT
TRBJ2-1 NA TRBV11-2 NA CASSRVTNEQFF TGTGCCAGCAGCCGCGTTACGAATGAGCAGTTCTTC
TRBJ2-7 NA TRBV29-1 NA CSVAQGATGEQYF TGCAGCGTGGCGCAGGGCGCTACTGGAGAGCAGTACTTC
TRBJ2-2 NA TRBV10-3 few CATQANTGELFF TGTGCCACCCAGGCGAACACCGGGGAGCTGTTTTTT
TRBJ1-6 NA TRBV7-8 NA CASSLADGVHSPLHF TGTGCCAGCAGCTTAGCGGACGGAGTCCATTCACCCCTCCACTTT
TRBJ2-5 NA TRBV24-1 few CATSDFSRGYETQYF TGTGCCACCAGTGATTTCTCGAGGGGGTACGAGACCCAGTACTTC
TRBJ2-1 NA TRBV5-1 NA CASSLGNNNEQFF TGCGCCAGCAGCTTGGGCAACAACAATGAGCAGTTCTTC
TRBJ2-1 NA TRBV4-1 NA CASSQETGSSYNEQFF TGCGCCAGCAGCCAGGAAACAGGGAGCTCCTACAATGAGCAGTTCTTC
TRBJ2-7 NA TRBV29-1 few CSAGGLGRRYYEQYF TGCAGCGCTGGGGGGTTGGGCCGTCGATACTACGAGCAGTACTTC
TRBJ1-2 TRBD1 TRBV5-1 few CASSFTGGNYGYTF TGCGCCAGCAGCTTTACAGGGGGGAACTATGGCTACACCTTC
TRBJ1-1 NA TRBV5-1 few CASSLERMNTEAFF TGCGCCAGCAGCTTGGAACGGATGAACACTGAAGCTTTCTTT
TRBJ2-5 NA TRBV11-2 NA CASSLDYYGQETQYF TGTGCCAGCAGCTTAGATTACTACGGCCAAGAGACCCAGTACTTC
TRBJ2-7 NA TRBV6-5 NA CASSPRAGYYEQYF TGTGCCAGCAGCCCCAGGGCGGGCTACTACGAGCAGTACTTC
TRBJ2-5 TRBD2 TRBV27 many CASGDGRAFSETQYF TGTGCCAGCGGTGACGGGAGGGCTTTCTCAGAGACCCAGTACTTC
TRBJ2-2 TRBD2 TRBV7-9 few CASSPWTSTGELFF TGTGCCAGCAGCCCTTGGACTAGCACCGGGGAGCTGTTTTTT
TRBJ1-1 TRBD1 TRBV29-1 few CSVGPGQGPNTEAFF TGCAGCGTTGGTCCGGGACAGGGCCCGAACACTGAAGCTTTCTTT
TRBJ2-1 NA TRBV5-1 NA CASSLQNEQFF TGCGCCAGCAGCCTCCAAAATGAGCAGTTCTTC
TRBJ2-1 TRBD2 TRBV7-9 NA CASSLAKAGVNEQFF TGTGCCAGCAGCTTAGCGAAAGCGGGAGTGAATGAGCAGTTCTTC
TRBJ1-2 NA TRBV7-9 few CASSFGFGDYGYTF TGTGCCAGCAGCTTTGGGTTTGGGGACTATGGCTACACCTTC
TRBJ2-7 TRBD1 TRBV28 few CASIWVQRDRTPYEQYF TGTGCCAGCATTTGGGTTCAACGGGACAGGACCCCCTACGAGCAGTACTTC